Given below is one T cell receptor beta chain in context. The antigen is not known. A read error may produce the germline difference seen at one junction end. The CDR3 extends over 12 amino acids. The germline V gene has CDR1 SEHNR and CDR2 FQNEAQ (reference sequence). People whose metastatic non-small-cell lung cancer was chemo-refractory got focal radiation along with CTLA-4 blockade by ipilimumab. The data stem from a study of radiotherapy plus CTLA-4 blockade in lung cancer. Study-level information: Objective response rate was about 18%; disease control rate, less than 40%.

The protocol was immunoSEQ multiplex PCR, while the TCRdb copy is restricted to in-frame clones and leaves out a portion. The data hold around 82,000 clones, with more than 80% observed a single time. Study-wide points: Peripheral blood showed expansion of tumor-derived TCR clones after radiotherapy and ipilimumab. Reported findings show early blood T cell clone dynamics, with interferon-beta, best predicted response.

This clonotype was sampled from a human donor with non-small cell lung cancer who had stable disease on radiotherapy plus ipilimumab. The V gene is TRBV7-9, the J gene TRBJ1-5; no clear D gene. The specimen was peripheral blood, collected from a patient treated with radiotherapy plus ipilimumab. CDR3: CASRRGNRPQHF. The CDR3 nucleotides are TGTGCCAGCAGGAGAGGCAATCGGCCCCAGCATTTT.